Each of the 9 T cell receptor beta chains below was sequenced from the same sample in a study of blood T cell repertoires in COVID-19 (dated by TCRdb to 2020 to 2022). Libraries were prepared through the immunoSEQ multiplex PCR assay. Drawn from immuneACCESS, this table holds only the in-frame rearrangements with V and J called that TCRdb kept. Clones are partly lost; checked studies trace under half to an unresolved V gene and leave the rest unexplained. The sample table contains hundreds of thousands of clones; only one count was recorded for 75% to 90% of them. Roughly 0.69% of the sample comes from the top ten. Source material: peripheral blood. All receptors come from a man between 35 and 55 years old with acute or convalescent COVID-19.

This rearrangement joins TRBV7-8 to TRBJ2-2; D is perhaps TRBD2 (5 bases). The ends were cut back, 1 base at V and 5 bases at J, with 14 bases in the middle. CDR1 and CDR2 from the germline V gene are SGHVS and FQNEAQ. The CDR3 is 16 residues long. The DNA of the CDR3 is TGTGCCAGCAGCTTAGATAGCGTCGGATTTACCGGGGAGCTGTTTTTT. Amino acid sequence: CASSLDSVGFTGELFF.

This chain uses TRBV19 with TRBJ1-2, with 7 bases aligning to TRBD1. This CDR3 region has 15 residues. The germline V gene has CDR1 LNHDA and CDR2 SQIVND (reference sequence). The trim removed 4 bases at V and 5 bases at J, leaving 10 bases unmatched. The CDR3 coding sequence is TGTGCCAGTAGTAACGGATTCCGGGACAGATATGGCTACACCTTC. It translates to CASSNGFRDRYGYTF. The full variable domain, its missing parts supplied by reference TRBV19 and TRBJ1-2, is DGGITQSPKYLFRKEGQNVTLSCEQNLNHDAMYWYRQDPGQGLRLIYYSQIVNDFQKGDIAEGYSVSREKKESFPLTVTSAQKNPTAFYLCASSNGFRDRYGYTFGSGTRLTVV.

This chain connects TRBV7-6 to TRBJ2-2; 10 bases map to TRBD2. Germline V gene data show CDR1 as SGHVS and CDR2 as FNYEAQ. V shed 1 base and J 4 bases; nucleotides not matched to a gene: 9. The CDR3 covers 18 residues. The CDR3 reads CASSLELAGYALTGELFF. The CDR3 region has the DNA TGTGCCAGCAGCTTAGAACTAGCGGGATATGCACTCACCGGGGAGCTGTTTTTT.

This clone was detected only a few times. The chain has TRBV11-2 and TRBJ1-6; TRBD1 aligns across 7 bases. CDR1 and CDR2 (germline): SGHAT, FQNNGV. V lost 3 bases to trimming and J lost 8 bases; unmatched junction nucleotides: 4. The CDR3 covers 14 residues. The CDR3 sequence is CASSFHRGDSPLHF. The CDR3, as DNA: TGTGCCAGCAGCTTTCACAGGGGAGATTCACCCCTCCACTTT.

J is TRBJ1-3 and V is TRBV6-5; D unclear. Looked up from germline, CDR1 is MNHEY and CDR2 is SVGAGI. The V end lost 0 bases, the J end lost 4 bases, and 10 bases lay between the germline ends. The CDR3 runs 15 residues. The CDR3 region is CASSYSGQAGNTIYF. CDR3 in DNA: TGTGCCAGCAGTTACTCCGGCCAGGCAGGAAACACCATATATTTT.

This sequence joins TRBV19 and TRBJ1-2; 7 nucleotides match TRBD1. This CDR3 has 13 amino acids. J was trimmed by 3 bases and V by 4 bases; bases with no gene match: 2. Germline CDR1 LNHDA, CDR2 SQIVND (reference sequence). The CDR3 sequence is CASSNRGYYGYTF. The CDR3 coding sequence is TGTGCCAGTAGTAACAGGGGTTACTATGGCTACACCTTC.

V is TRBV18 and J is TRBJ1-1; D is perhaps TRBD1 (5 bases). CDR1 and CDR2 (germline): KGHSH, LQKENI. The CDR3 is 13 amino acids. Trimming pared 6 bases from V and 1 base from J, leaving 9 bases between. Here the CDR3 reads CASSYTGNTEAFF. In DNA, the CDR3 is TGTGCCAGCTCCTACACAGGGAACACTGAAGCTTTCTTT.

This clone was found a few times. The V and J genes are TRBV7-7 and TRBJ2-5; the D gene is possibly TRBD2 (6 bases). Deletions cut 2 bases from V and 5 bases from J, with 15 bases between. Germline values: CDR1 SSHAT, CDR2 FNYEAQ (reference sequence). This CDR3 comprises 15 residues. The CDR3 DNA reads as TGTGCCAGCAGCTTATCGGTCCACGCGGGGGAGACCCAGTACTTC. Translation: CASSLSVHAGETQYF.

This CDR3 is CASLSETGSSGYTF. The CDR3 DNA follows: TGTGCCAGCCTTAGCGAGACAGGGTCGTCAGGCTACACCTTC. The chain combines TRBV2 with TRBJ1-2; 7 bases map to TRBD1. After removal of 8 bases from V and 8 bases from J, the junction contained 14 bases not matched to a gene. CDR1 is SNHLY, CDR2 FYNNEI, per germline. The CDR3 spans 14 residues.